These 2 T cell receptor beta chains were all obtained from the same sample, sequenced in a study of blood T cells in healthy people across ages. A J-beta primer mix and a sample-barcoded 5' primer were used in a second PCR of about 7 to 11 cycles. TCRdb itself ran the 5' RACE reads through MiXCR, one entry per CDR3 protein. Of about 650,000 distinct CDR3 sequences listed, about a third are singletons. The sample consisted of blood. These receptors were obtained from a woman aged 80 or older in good health.

This sequence joins TRBV20-1 and TRBJ2-7; D remains ambiguous. TRBJ2-5 explains the end of the DNA better; the J call may be wrong. Germline V gene sequence: CDR1 DFQATT, CDR2 SNEGSKA (reference sequence). The CDR3 sequence is 13 residues long. The CDR3 sequence: CSATDATRETQYF. In DNA form, the CDR3 reads TGCAGTGCTACGGACGCTACCCGAGAGACCCAGTACTTC.

This clonotype was detected ten times or more. The chain combines TRBV29-1 with TRBJ1-4; D call uncertain. V lost 4 bases and J lost 8, with 11 bases in between. The V gene's germline CDR1 is SQVTM and CDR2 ANQGSEA. The CDR3 is 12 amino acids. The CDR3 loop reads CSVGEIGEKLFF. The CDR3 nucleotides read TGCAGCGTTGGCGAGATCGGGGAAAAACTGTTTTTT.